These 24 T cell receptor beta chains originate from one sample sequenced in a study of Graves' ophthalmopathy and Graves' hyperthyroidism. The TCR beta CDR3 regions underwent amplification from RNA transcripts. The library came from an HTBI-primed first-round RT-PCR and a second-round multiplex PCR. In TCRdb, the multiplex PCR reads were re-called with MiXCR into one record per CDR3 protein. Of hundreds of thousands of distinct CDR3 sequences in the sample, about 24% were seen once. The sequencing input was peripheral blood. These receptors all stem from a woman younger than 35 with stable Graves' hyperthyroidism. Some clones in this sample may be carry-over from other donors' samples.

This clonotype was found many times. The rearrangement joins TRBV25-1 to TRBJ2-5; the D gene is possibly TRBD2 (7 bases). The germline CDR1 and CDR2 sequences are MGHDK and SYGVNS. The CDR3 runs to 14 residues. V lost 4 bases and J lost 5, with 14 bases in between. The CDR3 bases are TGTGCCAGCAGTGTCGGGGGGCCTGGGGAGACCCAGTACTTC. Its translation is CASSVGGPGETQYF.

This clonotype has ten or more counts. This chain uses TRBV10-1 with TRBJ2-7, with D tentatively TRBD1 (5 bases). The ends were cut back, 4 bases at V and 5 bases at J, with 12 bases in the middle. This CDR3 contains 13 residues. Per the germline V gene, CDR1 is WNHNN and CDR2 is SYGVQD (reference sequence). CDR3 bases: TGCGCCAGCAGTGGGCAGGGCGGTGACGAGCAGTACTTC. Its translation: CASSGQGGDEQYF.

This clonotype was picked up many times. The rearrangement links TRBV3-1 to TRBJ1-2; 7 bases are shared with TRBD1. The CDR3 loop spans 13 amino acids. V was pared by 6 bases and J by 8 bases, with 9 bases of the junction left unmatched. Germline lookup yields CDR1 LGHDT and CDR2 YNNKEL (reference sequence). CDR3 loop: CASSSQGEGGYTF. The CDR3 coding sequence is TGTGCCAGCAGTTCCCAGGGGGAGGGCGGCTACACCTTC.

This clonotype appeared many times. The chain has TRBV11-1 and TRBJ2-7; D is uncertain. CDR3 length equals 13 residues. CDR1 and CDR2 from the germline V gene are SGHAT and FQDESV (reference sequence). With 2 bases removed from V and 7 bases from J, the gap between germline ends came to 12 bases. CDR3 DNA: TGTGCCAGCAGCTTAAGTCTCCCGGATGAGCAGTACTTC. Translated, it gives CASSLSLPDEQYF. Variable domain in full (rest from reference TRBV11-1 and TRBJ2-7): EAEVAQSPRYKITEKSQAVAFWCDPISGHATLYWYRQILGQGPELLVQFQDESVVDDSQLPKDRFSAERLKGVDSTLKIQPAELGDSAMYLCASSLSLPDEQYFGPGTRLTVT.

This clonotype has at least ten counts. The V gene is TRBV6-5, the J gene TRBJ1-6; D unclear. Trimming left V 2 bases short and J 9 bases short, with 11 bases between. The germline gives CDR1 MNHEY, CDR2 SVGAGI. This CDR3 has 14 amino acids. CDR3 loop: CASSYLQNGSPLHF. CDR3 DNA: TGTGCCAGCAGTTACCTACAGAACGGTTCACCCCTCCACTTT.

The chain couples TRBV4-2 to TRBJ1-1; the D is unclear. CDR1 is LGHNA and CDR2 is YNFKEQ in the germline V gene. V lost 5 bases and J lost 4, with 11 bases in between. This CDR3 is 13 amino acids long. CDR3 DNA sequence: TGTGCCAGCAGCAAGAGAATGAGCACTGAAGCTTTCTTT. This gives the protein CASSKRMSTEAFF.

The chain joins TRBV11-2 to TRBJ1-2; D is perhaps TRBD1 (6 bases). The germline CDR1 and CDR2 sequences are SGHAT and FQNNGV. The V and J ends lost 5 bases and 4 bases respectively, with 20 bases between them. The CDR3 spans 16 residues. The CDR3 DNA reads TGTGCCAGCAGCGTAAGGTTTTCACAGGGACCCTATGGCTACACCTTC. It translates to CASSVRFSQGPYGYTF.

This clonotype was detected ten times or more. The V and J genes are TRBV9 and TRBJ1-2; 7 positions match TRBD1. CDR1 SGDLS and CDR2 YYNGEE come from the germline V gene. The trim removed 0 bases at V and 3 bases at J, leaving 5 bases unmatched. The CDR3 covers 15 residues. The CDR3 region is CASSVVRQGDYGYTF. The CDR3 DNA is TGTGCCAGCAGCGTAGTTAGACAGGGCGACTATGGCTACACCTTC. The full variable domain, its missing parts supplied by reference TRBV9 and TRBJ1-2, is DSGVTQTPKHLITATGQRVTLRCSPRSGDLSVYWYQQSLDQGLQFLIQYYNGEERAKGNILERFSAQQFPDLHSELNLSSLELGDSALYFCASSVVRQGDYGYTFGSGTRLTVV.

V is TRBV6-8 and J is TRBJ2-2, with D uncertain. V was pared by 2 bases and J by 1 base, with 5 bases between. CDR1 is MNHGY and CDR2 is SAAAGT in the germline V gene. The CDR3 covers 14 residues. The CDR3 DNA reads as TGTGCCAGCAGTTACCCGAGGAACACCGGGGAGCTGTTTTTT. It codes for CASSYPRNTGELFF.

This clonotype was observed at least ten times. The genes are TRBV12-3 or TRBV12-4 and TRBJ1-1; D might be TRBD1 (6 bases). The germline V and J ends were trimmed by 6 bases and 5 bases, with 16 bases remaining between them. The CDR3 is 14 amino acids. This CDR3 reads CASRPKGVGTEAFF. The CDR3 coding sequence is TGTGCCAGCAGACCGAAGGGGGTCGGAACTGAAGCTTTCTTT.

This clonotype was seen repeatedly, ten times or more. The rearrangement joins TRBV28 to TRBJ1-1; D is ambiguous. The CDR3 is made up of 14 amino acids. Between the trimmed V and J ends, which lost 5 bases and 0 bases, there was a span of 10 bases. Germline CDR1 MDHEN, CDR2 SYDVKM. CDR3 sequence reads: CASSGAALNTEAFF. CDR3 sequence (DNA): TGTGCCAGCAGTGGAGCAGCTCTGAACACTGAAGCTTTCTTT.

This clonotype was observed a handful of times. V and J are TRBV6-5 and TRBJ2-7, with D possibly being TRBD2 (6 bases). V gave up 2 bases and J gave up 4 bases, with 12 bases separating them. The CDR3 runs to 14 residues. Germline assignment: CDR1 MNHEY and CDR2 SVGAGI. The CDR3 reads CASSYGHGGYEQYF. Written as DNA, the CDR3 is TGTGCCAGCAGTTACGGGCATGGGGGGTACGAGCAGTACTTC.

About this clonotype itself: A much more abundant neighbour one base away suggests this may be a read error. The CDR3 here is CASCRDLQSQTQYF. As DNA, the CDR3 is TGTGCCAGCTGTCGGGACCTACAGAGTCAGACCCAGTACTTC. The gene calls are TRBV12-3 or TRBV12-4 and TRBJ2-5; TRBD1 or TRBD2 may be the D gene (5 bases each). Trimming shortened V by 8 bases and J by 6 bases, and 19 bases separated the two germline ends. This CDR3 comprises 14 residues.

The V and J genes are TRBV28 and TRBJ2-5; 12 positions match TRBD1. Germline values: CDR1 MDHEN, CDR2 SYDVKM. The CDR3 runs to 17 residues. CDR3 nucleotides: TGTGCGGTAGAGGGGGCCACCGGGACAGGGGGCGGAGAGACCCAGTACTTC. This translates into CAVEGATGTGGGETQYF.

This clonotype was recorded at least ten times. This chain links TRBV19 with TRBJ1-1; no definite D call. This CDR3 is built from 13 residues. CDR1 and CDR2 from the germline V gene are LNHDA and SQIVND (reference sequence). Trimming removed 4 bases from V and 3 bases from J, with 9 bases in between. CDR3 protein: CASSSITDTEAFF. The CDR3 nucleotides read TGTGCCAGTAGTAGTATAACGGACACTGAAGCTTTCTTT.

A remark on this clonotype: One base away lies a much larger clone, so this may be a sequencing read error. The chain has TRBV2 and TRBJ2-5; TRBD2 might be the D (5 bases). The CDR3 extends over 13 amino acids. Germline CDR1 SNHLY, CDR2 FYNNEI. The CDR3 loop is CASSRGPQKTQYF. In DNA form, the CDR3 reads TGTGCCAGCAGCCGGGGTCCCCAAAAGACCCAGTACTTC.

This chain connects TRBV6-1 to TRBJ2-5, with 7 bases that match TRBD1. CDR1 is MNHNS and CDR2 is SASEGT in the germline V gene. CDR3 size: 14 residues. The junction had 6 bases not matched to a gene; V was cut back by 7 bases and J by 1 base. The CDR3 nucleotides are TGTGCCAGCACCACAGGGGCCCCCCAAGAGACCCAGTACTTC. Translated, it gives CASTTGAPQETQYF.

This clonotype was recorded at least ten times. The rearrangement links TRBV12-3 or TRBV12-4 to TRBJ1-2; D is undetermined. Trimming removed 7 bases at V and 3 bases at J, with 12 bases between. The CDR3 consists of 13 residues. The CDR3 sequence is CASTPRHHYGYTF. The CDR3 DNA reads TGTGCCAGCACCCCAAGACACCACTATGGCTACACCTTC.

Many counts were recorded for this clonotype. The chain uses TRBV12-3 or TRBV12-4 and TRBJ2-2, with 9 bases lining up with TRBD2. CDR3 length: 15 residues. V was clipped by 3 bases and J by 3 bases; unmatched bases: 2. The CDR3 loop is CASSFGLAYTGELFF. The CDR3 DNA reads TGTGCCAGCAGTTTCGGACTAGCGTACACCGGGGAGCTGTTTTTT.

This clonotype was seen at least ten times. V gene TRBV12-3 or TRBV12-4 combines with J gene TRBJ1-1, with 7 bases aligning to TRBD1. The CDR3 length is 14 residues. The J segment lost 5 bases and the V segment lost 5 bases, leaving 8 bases of the junction unmatched. CDR3 region: CASSTTDRETEAFF. Written as DNA, the CDR3 is TGTGCCAGCAGTACCACCGACAGGGAAACTGAAGCTTTCTTT.

Note on this clonotype: An end of the junction does not agree with germline; a read error may underlie this. The rearrangement links TRBV12-3 or TRBV12-4 to TRBJ1-3, with 10 bases identical to TRBD1. This CDR3 is 12 amino acids long. The CDR3 protein is CASSLTGTGEDF. The CDR3 nucleotides are TGTGCCAGCAGCTTGACCGGGACAGGGGAAGATTTT.

The gene calls are TRBV20-1 and TRBJ2-2, with D uncertain. V dropped 2 bases and J dropped 5 bases, with 9 bases sitting between them. This CDR3 spans 13 amino acids. Germline CDR1 DFQATT, CDR2 SNEGSKA (reference sequence). CDR3 DNA sequence: TGCAGTGCTAGACCTGGGGTGACCGGGGAGCTGTTTTTT. Protein product: CSARPGVTGELFF.

J is TRBJ1-2 and V is TRBV28; a possible D gene is TRBD1 (5 bases). V lost 7 bases and J lost 4, with 22 bases in between. Per the germline V gene, CDR1 is MDHEN and CDR2 is SYDVKM. The CDR3 has 16 residues. CDR3 bases: TGTGCCAGCACCCTTATAAGGGGAGGGGCGTTCTATGGCTACACCTTC. Encoded protein: CASTLIRGGAFYGYTF.

This clonotype showed up just a few times. The gene calls are TRBV28 and TRBJ1-6; TRBD1 aligns across 9 bases. The germline CDR1 and CDR2 sequences are MDHEN and SYDVKM. This CDR3 spans 14 amino acids. V gave up 5 bases and J gave up 10 bases; unmatched junction bases: 6. The CDR3 loop reads CASSPGDRVSPLHF. CDR3 DNA sequence: TGTGCCAGCAGTCCCGGGGACAGGGTCTCACCCCTCCACTTT.